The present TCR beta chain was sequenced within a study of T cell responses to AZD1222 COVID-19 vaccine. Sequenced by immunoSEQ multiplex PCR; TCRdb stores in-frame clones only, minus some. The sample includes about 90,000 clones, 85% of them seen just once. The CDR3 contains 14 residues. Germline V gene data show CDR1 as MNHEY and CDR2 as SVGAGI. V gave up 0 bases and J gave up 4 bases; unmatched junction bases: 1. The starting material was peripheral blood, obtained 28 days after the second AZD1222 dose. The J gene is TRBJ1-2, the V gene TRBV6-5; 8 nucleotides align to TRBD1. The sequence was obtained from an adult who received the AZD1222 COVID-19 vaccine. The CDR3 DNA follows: TGTGCCAGCAGTTACTCTGACAGGGGCTATGGCTACACCTTC. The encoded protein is CASSYSDRGYGYTF.